The text below deals with one T cell receptor beta chain. The data derive from a study of monozygotic twins with inflammatory bowel disease. TCRdb re-called the 5' RACE reads and shows each CDR3 protein once, DNA omitted. This repertoire includes 420,000 or so distinct CDR3 sequences. The CDR3 loop spans 14 amino acids. Germline lookup yields CDR1 MNHEY and CDR2 SVGEGT. Sequenced material: blood. This clonotype was obtained from a human donor with ulcerative colitis or Crohn's disease, or a healthy co-twin of an affected twin (not recorded which). The V gene is TRBV6-2 or TRBV6-3, the J gene TRBJ2-1; TCRdb outputs TRBD1, but without DNA this stays unchecked. The CDR3: CASSFGSWGEEQFF.